Below are 21 T cell receptor beta chains sequenced from a single sample in a study of blood T cell repertoires in COVID-19. Here immunoSEQ multiplex PCR was the method, and the copy in TCRdb shows in-frame clones only, minus some. The sample has roughly 280,000 clones, roughly 87% seen once. The sample taken for sequencing was peripheral blood. Receptors originate from a woman in her forties or fifties who had recovered from COVID-19.

The CDR3 DNA follows: TGTGCCAGCAGCTCTTCGACAGGGGCTATCTACGAGCAGTACTTC. This translates into CASSSSTGAIYEQYF. The V call is TRBV11-2, the J call TRBJ2-7; 8 bases align to TRBD1. This CDR3 is built from 15 residues. V shed 4 bases, J shed 3 bases, and the junction held 8 bases outside the gene matches. In germline, CDR1 is SGHAT, CDR2 FQNNGV.

The V gene is TRBV28, the J gene TRBJ1-5, with 8 nucleotides matching TRBD1. The CDR3 contains 15 residues. In germline, CDR1 is MDHEN, CDR2 SYDVKM. After removal of 2 bases from V and 2 bases from J, the junction contained 2 bases not matched to a gene. The CDR3 DNA follows: TGTGCCAGCAGTTTACCGGGACAGGGCAATCAGCCCCAGCATTTT. Its translation is CASSLPGQGNQPQHF.

Here the CDR3 reads CASSLAGGWEAFF. The CDR3 nucleotides read TGCGCCAGCAGCTTGGCCGGCGGATGGGAGGCTTTCTTT. J is TRBJ1-1 and V is TRBV5-1; no clear D gene. V lost 0 bases, J lost 11 bases, and 14 bases lay in between. CDR1 SGHRS and CDR2 YFSETQ come from the germline V gene. The CDR3 covers 13 residues.

The chain uses TRBV30 and TRBJ1-1; 9 bases are a match to TRBD1. Per the germline V gene, CDR1 is GTSNPN and CDR2 is SVGIG (reference sequence). The CDR3 has 15 amino acids. Losses at the gene ends were 3 bases for V and 8 bases for J; bases not matched to a gene: 13. The CDR3 DNA follows: TGTGCCTGGAGGGGGGACAGGGTGAGGGAGGTGGAAGCTTTCTTT. This translates into CAWRGDRVREVEAFF.

In the case of this clone: Different DNA sequences within this sample yield the same CDR3. The V call is TRBV7-3, the J call TRBJ1-1, with D perhaps TRBD1 (6 bases). This CDR3 comprises 13 residues. V was trimmed by 4 bases and J by 4 bases, leaving 10 bases between them. CDR1 is SGHTA and CDR2 is FQGTGA in the germline V gene. The CDR3 DNA follows: TGTGCCAGCAGCTCCCAAGGGGGCACTGAAGCTTTCTTT. Amino acids: CASSSQGGTEAFF.

Only one count was recorded for this clone. The chain joins TRBV30 to TRBJ1-5; tentatively, D is TRBD1 (6 bases). The CDR3 covers 17 residues. V lost 5 bases and J lost 0, with 20 bases in between. Germline V CDR1 and CDR2: GTSNPN, SVGIG (reference sequence). The CDR3 DNA sequence: TGTGCCTGGGGGGGGCCTTGTGGTCTTTATAGCAATCAGCCCCAGCATTTT. Translation gives CAWGGPCGLYSNQPQHF.

The J gene is TRBJ1-5, the V gene TRBV4-2; maybe TRBD1 (6 bases). V lost 1 base to trimming and J lost 3 bases, with 10 bases between them. The CDR3 spans 15 residues. In germline, CDR1 is LGHNA, CDR2 YNFKEQ. In nucleotides, the CDR3 is TGTGCCAGCAGCCAAGGAGGGGGGGACAATCAGCCCCAGCATTTT. This gives the protein CASSQGGGDNQPQHF.

On this clone: Compared with germline, one end of the junction differs, possibly owing to a read error. This rearrangement joins TRBV6-2 or TRBV6-3 to TRBJ2-5; 9 bases align to TRBD1. CDR3 length equals 17 residues. CDR1 is MNHEY and CDR2 is SVGEGT in the germline V gene. For the CDR3, the DNA is TGTGCCAGCAGCCTACCACCCGGGACAGGGCACCGGGAGACTCAGTACTTC. Translated: CASSLPPGTGHRETQYF.

This rearrangement joins TRBV9 to TRBJ1-1, with D perhaps matching TRBD1 (5 bases). The V gene's germline CDR1 is SGDLS and CDR2 YYNGEE. The germline V and J ends were trimmed by 2 bases and 5 bases, with 7 bases remaining between them. This CDR3 contains 12 residues. Here the CDR3 reads CASSVTETEAFF. Written as DNA, the CDR3 is TGTGCCAGCAGCGTGACAGAGACTGAAGCTTTCTTT.

This clone was recorded once. This chain connects TRBV7-2 to TRBJ2-1; TRBD2 agrees at 8 bases. The CDR3 consists of 15 residues. The V gene's germline CDR1 is SGHTA and CDR2 FQGNSA. Losses at the gene ends were 4 bases for V and 7 bases for J; bases not matched to a gene: 9. DNA for the CDR3: TGTGCCAGCAGCTCGCGGGGGGTGCTTCTGAATGAGCAGTTCTTC. Amino acid sequence: CASSSRGVLLNEQFF.

This CDR3 reads CASSPRLAGGIFDEQFF. CDR3 nucleotide sequence: TGCGCCAGCAGCCCGAGACTAGCGGGGGGGATATTCGATGAGCAGTTCTTC. V gene TRBV5-1 combines with J gene TRBJ2-1; TRBD2 agrees at 14 bases. Germline V gene sequence: CDR1 SGHRS, CDR2 YFSETQ. Trimming cost V 4 bases and J 8 bases; bases outside gene matches: 11. The length of the CDR3 is 17 residues.

V gene TRBV7-8 combines with J gene TRBJ2-7; TRBD2 is a possible D gene (5 bases). V lost 5 bases and J lost 9, with 11 bases in between. The CDR3 consists of 11 residues. The germline CDR1 and CDR2 sequences are SGHVS and FQNEAQ. The CDR3 bases are TGTGCCAGCAGCCCGGGGTTCGGGCAGTACTTC. It translates to CASSPGFGQYF.

The chain carries TRBV6-1 and TRBJ2-4; D is unclear. The V and J ends lost 1 base and 2 bases respectively, with 9 bases between them. The CDR3 contains 15 residues. Germline V gene lookup returns CDR1 MNHNS and CDR2 SASEGT. The CDR3: CASSEGRATKNIQYF. The DNA of the CDR3 is TGTGCCAGCAGTGAAGGCCGCGCGACCAAAAACATTCAGTACTTC.

V and J are TRBV7-2 and TRBJ1-1, with 7 positions matching TRBD1. Germline V CDR1 and CDR2: SGHTA, FQGNSA. V gave up 5 bases and J gave up 0 bases; unmatched junction bases: 6. The CDR3 contains 15 residues. This CDR3 is CASSPRQGLNTEAFF. CDR3 nucleotide sequence: TGTGCCAGCAGCCCGCGACAGGGCCTGAACACTGAAGCTTTCTTT.

Worth noting for this clone: This sample also contains other DNA sequences that code for the same CDR3. V usage is TRBV7-2 and J usage is TRBJ1-4; D is perhaps TRBD1 (5 bases). This CDR3 has 14 amino acids. V lost 3 bases and J lost 4, with 9 bases in between. CDR1 and CDR2 (germline): SGHTA, FQGNSA. The CDR3 nucleotides are TGTGCCAGCAGCTTCGACAGAGTTAATGAAAAACTGTTTTTT. The encoded protein is CASSFDRVNEKLFF.

This chain joins TRBV7-3 and TRBJ1-2, with 7 bases that match TRBD1. V trimming: 2 bases; J trimming: 6 bases; junction bases outside the gene matches: 15. The CDR3 has 17 residues. The germline gives CDR1 SGHTA, CDR2 FQGTGA. In DNA form, the CDR3 reads TGTGCCAGCAGCTTAGGTCGGATCGGGACAGCCTCCCATGGCTACACCTTC. Its protein is CASSLGRIGTASHGYTF.

For the CDR3, the DNA is TGTGCCAGTAGTATAGTGAGAACAGGGGCCACAGATACGCAGTATTTT. Its protein is CASSIVRTGATDTQYF. The rearrangement links TRBV19 to TRBJ2-3, with TRBD1 matching over 7 bases. The trim removed 1 base at V and 2 bases at J, leaving 6 bases unmatched. Per germline, CDR1 LNHDA and CDR2 SQIVND (reference sequence). The CDR3 loop spans 16 amino acids.

The rearrangement joins TRBV18 to TRBJ1-4; 7 positions agree with TRBD1. Trimming cost V 2 bases and J 8 bases; bases outside gene matches: 11. The CDR3 is 16 amino acids. Germline CDR1 and CDR2: KGHSH and LQKENI. The DNA for the CDR3 is TGTGCCAGCTCACCAGGAATAGACAGGGCCACCGAAAAACTGTTTTTT. This encodes CASSPGIDRATEKLFF.

The J gene is TRBJ2-5, the V gene TRBV7-9; D ambiguous. This CDR3 is 12 amino acids long. Trimming took off 3 bases at V and 5 bases at J, with 7 bases between the two ends. The germline gives CDR1 SEHNR, CDR2 FQNEAQ (reference sequence). For the CDR3, the DNA is TGTGCCAGCAGCTTCCTCGGGGAGACCCAGTACTTC. Protein: CASSFLGETQYF.

V and J are TRBV7-8 and TRBJ1-1; the D is unclear. Looked up from germline, CDR1 is SGHVS and CDR2 is FQNEAQ. The CDR3 sequence is 14 residues long. Trimming took off 5 bases at V and 0 bases at J, with 10 bases between the two ends. CDR3 DNA sequence: TGTGCCAGCAGCCAGACAATCATGAACACTGAAGCTTTCTTT. This codes for CASSQTIMNTEAFF.

The rearrangement links TRBV13 to TRBJ2-3; D is undetermined. V shed 5 bases and J shed 0 bases, with 12 bases lying between them. The CDR3 extends over 15 amino acids. Germline CDR1 reads PRHDT; CDR2 reads FYEKMQ (reference sequence). CDR3 nucleotides: TGTGCCAGCAGCCCCGGGTCAACTAGCACAGATACGCAGTATTTT. Translated, it gives CASSPGSTSTDTQYF.